Listed here are 10 T cell receptor beta chains from one sample, sequenced in a study of PD-1 blockade in mismatch repair-deficient tumors (dated by TCRdb to 2017 to 2019). Library preparation was by the immunoSEQ multiplex PCR assay. This immuneACCESS table, as held by TCRdb, lists in-frame sequences with V and J called but not all clones. Of the missing ones, under half trace to an unresolved V gene in checked studies; the others have no known cause. Present in this sample are approximately 100,000 clones, 70% to 85% of which were seen just once. Of the sample, about 6.3% falls within the top ten clones. The sample here was peripheral blood, taken approximately 36 weeks after starting pembrolizumab. The receptors derive from an adult with mismatch repair-deficient cancer.

This CDR3 reads CASSLRGEQFF. The CDR3 DNA sequence: TGTGCCAGCAGCCTGCGTGGAGAGCAGTTCTTC. This chain uses TRBV11-2 with TRBJ2-1; no firm D call. With 5 bases removed from V and 10 bases from J, the gap between germline ends came to 9 bases. This CDR3 is 11 amino acids long. The germline CDR1 and CDR2 sequences are SGHAT and FQNNGV.

This sequence joins TRBV5-6 and TRBJ1-5; 11 bases map to TRBD1. Germline CDR1 is SGHDT and CDR2 is YYEEEE. V dropped 0 bases and J dropped 4; count of bases not matched to a gene: 6. This CDR3 is 17 amino acids long. The CDR3: CASSLGTGGLLNQPQHF. For the CDR3, the DNA is TGTGCCAGCAGCTTGGGGACAGGGGGCCTTCTTAATCAGCCCCAGCATTTT. Full variable domain (outside the CDR3, taken from reference TRBV5-6 and TRBJ1-5): DAGVTQSPTHLIKTRGQQVTLRCSPKSGHDTVSWYQQALGQGPQFIFQYYEEEERQRGNFPDRFSGHQFPNYSSELNVNALLLGDSALYLCASSLGTGGLLNQPQHFGDGTRLSIL.

This chain links TRBV19 with TRBJ2-2; a weak D match, TRBD2 (6 bases). CDR3 size: 13 residues. V dropped 11 bases and J dropped 4 bases, with 14 bases sitting between them. Germline V gene lookup returns CDR1 LNHDA and CDR2 SQIVND (reference sequence). As DNA, the CDR3 is TGTGCCGGGCGGAGGGGTCGCACCGGGGAGCTGTTTTTT. Translating it yields CAGRRGRTGELFF.

The genes are TRBV10-3 and TRBJ2-1, with 9 positions matching TRBD2. This CDR3 has 15 residues. Germline values: CDR1 ENHRY, CDR2 SYGVKD. With V trimmed by 2 bases and J by 7 bases, 6 bases remained unmatched. CDR3 nucleotides: TGTGCCATCAGTGAGGTGTCGGCGGGAGGGAATGAGCAGTTCTTC. It is translated as CAISEVSAGGNEQFF.

In DNA form, the CDR3 reads TGTGCCAGCAGCTTAGCGGGAGCCCACAATGAGCAGTTCTTC. Amino acid sequence: CASSLAGAHNEQFF. The V call is TRBV7-3, the J call TRBJ2-1, with TRBD2 matching over 7 bases. V lost 2 bases to trimming and J lost 5 bases; unmatched junction nucleotides: 3. In germline, CDR1 is SGHTA, CDR2 FQGTGA. This CDR3 spans 14 amino acids.

The chain uses TRBV2 and TRBJ1-1; no clear D. Deletions cut 5 bases from V and 7 bases from J, with 11 bases between. Germline V gene lookup returns CDR1 SNHLY and CDR2 FYNNEI. The CDR3 spans 12 residues. The CDR3 region has the DNA TGTGCCAGCAGTTCAGGAGGGTTTGAAGCTTTCTTT. It yields the protein CASSSGGFEAFF.

This clone was seen once. The genes are TRBV6-1 and TRBJ2-2; 10 bases are a match to TRBD2. Germline V gene data show CDR1 as MNHNS and CDR2 as SASEGT. The CDR3 has 17 residues. The junction had 11 bases not matched to a gene; V was cut back by 4 bases and J by 6 bases. CDR3 in DNA: TGTGCCAGCAGTGGCGAAATAGCGGGAGGAAGCCCCGGGGAGCTGTTTTTT. Amino acids: CASSGEIAGGSPGELFF.

This chain joins TRBV6-5 and TRBJ1-3; 8 bases line up with TRBD1. CDR1 MNHEY and CDR2 SVGAGI come from the germline V gene. Trimming removed 6 bases from V and 7 bases from J; junction bases left unmatched: 11. CDR3 length: 15 residues. The CDR3 protein is CASRPRDRRRNTIYF. Here the CDR3 DNA reads TGTGCCAGCAGGCCCCGGGACAGGAGGCGGAACACCATATATTTT.

V usage is TRBV6-6 and J usage is TRBJ2-7, with TRBD1 matching over 8 bases. The J segment lost 6 bases and the V segment lost 5 bases, leaving 15 bases of the junction unmatched. The CDR3 runs 16 residues. Per germline, CDR1 MNHNY and CDR2 SVGAGI (reference sequence). DNA for the CDR3: TGTGCCAGCAGTCAGCAGGAAAGACAGGGGCGGATCGAGCAGTACTTC. Translation: CASSQQERQGRIEQYF.

The chain joins TRBV29-1 to TRBJ2-1, with 15 bases fitting TRBD2. Per germline, CDR1 SQVTM and CDR2 ANQGSEA. The CDR3 has 15 amino acids. V was pared by 4 bases and J by 6 bases, with 4 bases of the junction left unmatched. The CDR3 reads CSVVGLAGGPNEQFF. CDR3 DNA sequence: TGCAGCGTTGTTGGACTAGCGGGAGGGCCCAATGAGCAGTTCTTC.